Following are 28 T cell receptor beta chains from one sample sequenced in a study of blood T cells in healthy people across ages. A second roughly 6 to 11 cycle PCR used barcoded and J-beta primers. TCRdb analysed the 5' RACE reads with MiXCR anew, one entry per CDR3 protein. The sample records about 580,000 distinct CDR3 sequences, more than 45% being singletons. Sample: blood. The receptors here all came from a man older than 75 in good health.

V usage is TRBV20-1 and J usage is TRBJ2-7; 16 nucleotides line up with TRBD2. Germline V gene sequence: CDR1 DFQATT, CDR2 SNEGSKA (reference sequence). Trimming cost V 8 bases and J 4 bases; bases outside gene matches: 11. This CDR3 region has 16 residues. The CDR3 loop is CSTLGTSGRAAYEQYF. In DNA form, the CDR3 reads TGCAGTACCCTCGGGACTAGCGGGAGGGCCGCTTACGAGCAGTACTTC.

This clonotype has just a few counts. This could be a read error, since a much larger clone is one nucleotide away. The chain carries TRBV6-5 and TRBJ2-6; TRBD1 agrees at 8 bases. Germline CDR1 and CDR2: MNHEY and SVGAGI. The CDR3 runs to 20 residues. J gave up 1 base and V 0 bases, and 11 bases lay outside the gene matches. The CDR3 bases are TGTGCCAGCAGTTACTCGACGGCAGGGGGCGTAACTTCTGGGGCCAACGTCCTGACTTTC. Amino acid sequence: CASSYSTAGGVTSGANVLTF.

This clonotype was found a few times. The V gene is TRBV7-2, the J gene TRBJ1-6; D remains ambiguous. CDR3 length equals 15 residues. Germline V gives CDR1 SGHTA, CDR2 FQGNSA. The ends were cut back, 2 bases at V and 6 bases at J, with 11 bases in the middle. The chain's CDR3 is CASSLLGTGNSPLHF. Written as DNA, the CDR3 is TGTGCCAGCAGCTTATTAGGAACGGGTAATTCACCCCTCCACTTT. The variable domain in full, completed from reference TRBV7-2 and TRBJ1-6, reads GAGVSQSPSNKVTEKGKDVELRCDPISGHTALYWYRQSLGQGLEFLIYFQGNSAPDKSGLPSDRFSAERTGGSVSTLTIQRTQQEDSAVYLCASSLLGTGNSPLHFGNGTRLTVT.

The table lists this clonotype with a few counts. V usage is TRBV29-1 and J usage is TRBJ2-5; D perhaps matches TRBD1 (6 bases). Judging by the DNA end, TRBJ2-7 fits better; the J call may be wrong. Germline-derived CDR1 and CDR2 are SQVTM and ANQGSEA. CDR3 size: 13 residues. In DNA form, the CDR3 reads TGCAGCGTTGGTCGGGCTACAGGGTACGAGCAGTACTTC. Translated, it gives CSVGRATGYEQYF.

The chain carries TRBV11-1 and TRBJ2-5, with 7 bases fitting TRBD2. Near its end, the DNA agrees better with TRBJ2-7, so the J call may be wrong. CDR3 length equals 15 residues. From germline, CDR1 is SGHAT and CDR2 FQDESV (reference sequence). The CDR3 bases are TGTGCCAGCAGCAAACTACGGCGGGAGCGCGACGAGCAGTACTTC. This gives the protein CASSKLRRERDEQYF.

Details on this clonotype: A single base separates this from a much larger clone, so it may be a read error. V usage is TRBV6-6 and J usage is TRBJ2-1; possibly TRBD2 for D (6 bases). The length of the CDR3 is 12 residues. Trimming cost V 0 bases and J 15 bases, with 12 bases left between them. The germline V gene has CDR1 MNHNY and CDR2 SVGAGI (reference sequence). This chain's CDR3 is CASSYSSGSTFF. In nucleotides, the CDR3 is TGTGCCAGCAGTTACTCGTCCGGGAGCACGTTCTTC.

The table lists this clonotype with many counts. The CDR3 DNA sequence: TGTGCCAGCAGTGGGTACAATGAGCAGTTCTTC. It translates to CASSGYNEQFF. The V gene is TRBV2, the J gene TRBJ2-1; unclear D gene. V dropped 4 bases and J dropped 4 bases, with 2 bases sitting between them. This CDR3 comprises 11 residues. Germline CDR1 reads SNHLY; CDR2 reads FYNNEI.

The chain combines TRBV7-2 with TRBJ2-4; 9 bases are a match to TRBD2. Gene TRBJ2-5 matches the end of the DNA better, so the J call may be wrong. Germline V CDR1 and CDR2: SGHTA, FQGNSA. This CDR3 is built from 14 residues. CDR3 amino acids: CASSSSGVQETQYF. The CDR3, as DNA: TGTGCCAGCAGCTCTAGCGGGGTTCAAGAGACCCAGTACTTC.

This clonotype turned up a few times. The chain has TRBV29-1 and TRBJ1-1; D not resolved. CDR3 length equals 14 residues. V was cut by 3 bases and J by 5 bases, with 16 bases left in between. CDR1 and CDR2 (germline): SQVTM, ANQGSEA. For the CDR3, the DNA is TGCAGCGTTGAGCAAACAACGACCCCAACTGAAGCTTTCTTT. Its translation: CSVEQTTTPTEAFF.

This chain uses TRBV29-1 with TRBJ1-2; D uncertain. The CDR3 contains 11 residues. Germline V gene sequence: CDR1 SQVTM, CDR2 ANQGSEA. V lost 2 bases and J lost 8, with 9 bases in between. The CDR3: CSVENLGGYTF. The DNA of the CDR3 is TGCAGCGTTGAAAACCTGGGGGGCTACACCTTC.

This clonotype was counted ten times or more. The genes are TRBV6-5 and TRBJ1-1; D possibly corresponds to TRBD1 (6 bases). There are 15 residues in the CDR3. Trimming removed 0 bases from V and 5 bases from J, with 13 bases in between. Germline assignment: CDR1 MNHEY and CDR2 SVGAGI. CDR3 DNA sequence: TGTGCCAGCAGTTACTCGATCCAGGGGAGGACTGAAGCTTTCTTT. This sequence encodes CASSYSIQGRTEAFF.

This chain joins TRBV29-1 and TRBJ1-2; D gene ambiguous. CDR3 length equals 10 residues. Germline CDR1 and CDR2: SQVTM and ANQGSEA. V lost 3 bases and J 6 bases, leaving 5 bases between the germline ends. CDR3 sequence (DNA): TGCAGCGTTGATACTAATGGCTACACCTTC. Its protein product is CSVDTNGYTF.

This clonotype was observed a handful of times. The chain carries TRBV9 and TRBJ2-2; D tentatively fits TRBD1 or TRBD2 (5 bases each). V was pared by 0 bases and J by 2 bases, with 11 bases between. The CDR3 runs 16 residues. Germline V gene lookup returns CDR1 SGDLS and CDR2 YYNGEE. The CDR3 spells CASSVESGLNTGELFF. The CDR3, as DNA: TGTGCCAGCAGCGTAGAATCGGGGCTCAACACCGGGGAGCTGTTTTTT.

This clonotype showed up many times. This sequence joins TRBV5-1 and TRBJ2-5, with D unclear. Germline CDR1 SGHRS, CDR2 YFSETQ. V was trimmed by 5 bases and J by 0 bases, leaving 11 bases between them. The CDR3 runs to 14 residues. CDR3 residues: CASRSEPYQETQYF. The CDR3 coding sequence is TGCGCCAGCAGATCCGAACCCTACCAAGAGACCCAGTACTTC. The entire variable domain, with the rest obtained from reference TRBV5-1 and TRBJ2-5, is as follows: KAGVTQTPRYLIKTRGQQVTLSCSPISGHRSVSWYQQTPGQGLQFLFEYFSETQRNKGNFPGRFSGRQFSNSRSEMNVSTLELGDSALYLCASRSEPYQETQYFGPGTRLLVL.

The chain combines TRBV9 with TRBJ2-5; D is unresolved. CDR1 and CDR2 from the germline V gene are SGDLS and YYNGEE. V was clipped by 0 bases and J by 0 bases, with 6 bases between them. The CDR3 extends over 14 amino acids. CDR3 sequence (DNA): TGTGCCAGCAGCGTAGAGGGCAACCAAGAGACCCAGTACTTC. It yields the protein CASSVEGNQETQYF.

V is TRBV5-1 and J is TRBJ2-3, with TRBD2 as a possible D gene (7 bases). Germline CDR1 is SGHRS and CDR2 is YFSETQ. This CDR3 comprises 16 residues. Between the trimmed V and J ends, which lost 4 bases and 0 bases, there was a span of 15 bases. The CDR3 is CASSLVGGLSTDTQYF. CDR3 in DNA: TGCGCCAGCAGCCTCGTGGGGGGGCTGAGCACAGATACGCAGTATTTT.

CDR3 amino acids: CASSPGTGGVETQYF. CDR3 nucleotides: TGTGCCAGCAGCCCCGGGACAGGGGGCGTCGAGACCCAGTACTTC. The chain links TRBV6-4 to TRBJ2-5; 12 bases match TRBD1. Germline V lookup: CDR1 MRHNA, CDR2 SNTAGT. The CDR3 length is 15 residues. Trimming took 6 bases from V and 5 from J; bases not matched to a gene: 7.

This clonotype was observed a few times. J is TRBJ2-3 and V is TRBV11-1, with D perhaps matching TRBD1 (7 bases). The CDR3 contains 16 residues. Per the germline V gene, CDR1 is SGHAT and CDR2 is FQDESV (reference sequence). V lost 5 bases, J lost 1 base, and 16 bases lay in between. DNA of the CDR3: TGTGCCAGCAGCCGGCAGGGGGGTACGGGCACAGATACGCAGTATTTT. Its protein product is CASSRQGGTGTDTQYF.

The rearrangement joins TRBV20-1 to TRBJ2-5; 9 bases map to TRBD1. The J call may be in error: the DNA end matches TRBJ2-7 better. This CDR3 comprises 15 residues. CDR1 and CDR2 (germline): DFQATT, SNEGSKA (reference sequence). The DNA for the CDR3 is TGCAGTGCAACAGATACAGGGGGCACTTTCTACGAGCAGTACTTC. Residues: CSATDTGGTFYEQYF.

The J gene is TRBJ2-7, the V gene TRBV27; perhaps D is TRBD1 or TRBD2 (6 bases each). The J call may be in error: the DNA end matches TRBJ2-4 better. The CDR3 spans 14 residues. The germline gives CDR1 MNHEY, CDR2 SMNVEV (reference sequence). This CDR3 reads CASSVERRGNIQYF. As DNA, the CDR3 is TGTGCCAGCAGTGTTGAAAGGAGGGGGAACATTCAGTACTTC.

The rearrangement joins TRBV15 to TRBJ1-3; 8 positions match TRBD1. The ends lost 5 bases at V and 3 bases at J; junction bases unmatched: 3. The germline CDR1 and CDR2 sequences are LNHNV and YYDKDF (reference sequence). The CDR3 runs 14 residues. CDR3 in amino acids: CATSYGQGGNTIYF. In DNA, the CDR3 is TGTGCCACCAGCTATGGACAGGGTGGAAACACCATATATTTT.

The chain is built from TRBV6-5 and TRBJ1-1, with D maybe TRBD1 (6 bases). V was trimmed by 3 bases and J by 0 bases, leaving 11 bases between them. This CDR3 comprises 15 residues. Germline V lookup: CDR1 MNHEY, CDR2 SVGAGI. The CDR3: CASSYSRQVNTEAFF. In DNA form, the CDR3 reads TGTGCCAGCAGTTATTCGAGACAGGTGAACACTGAAGCTTTCTTT.

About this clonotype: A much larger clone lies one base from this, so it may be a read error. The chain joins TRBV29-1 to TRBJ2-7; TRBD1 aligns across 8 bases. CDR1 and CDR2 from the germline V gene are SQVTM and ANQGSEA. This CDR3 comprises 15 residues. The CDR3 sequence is CSVEDKQGETYEQNF. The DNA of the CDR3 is TGCAGCGTTGAAGATAAACAGGGGGAAACCTACGAGCAGAACTTC.

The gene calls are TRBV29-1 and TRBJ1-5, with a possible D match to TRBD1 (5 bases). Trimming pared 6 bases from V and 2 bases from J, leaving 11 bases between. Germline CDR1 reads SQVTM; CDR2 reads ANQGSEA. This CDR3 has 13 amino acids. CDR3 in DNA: TGCAGCGTGTCGGGGCCGGGCAATCAGCCCCAGCATTTT. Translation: CSVSGPGNQPQHF.

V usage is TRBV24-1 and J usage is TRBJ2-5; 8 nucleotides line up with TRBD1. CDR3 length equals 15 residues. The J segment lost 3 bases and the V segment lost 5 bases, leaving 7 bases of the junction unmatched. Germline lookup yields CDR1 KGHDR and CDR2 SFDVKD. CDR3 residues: CATSGSGTGEETQYF. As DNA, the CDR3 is TGTGCCACCAGTGGCTCCGGGACAGGAGAAGAGACCCAGTACTTC.

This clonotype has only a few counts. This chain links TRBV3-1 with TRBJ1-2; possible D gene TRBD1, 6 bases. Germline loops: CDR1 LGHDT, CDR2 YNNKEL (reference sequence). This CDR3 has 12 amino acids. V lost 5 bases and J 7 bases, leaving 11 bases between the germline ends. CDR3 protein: CASSYRDGGYTF. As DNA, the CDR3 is TGTGCCAGCAGCTACAGGGATGGTGGCTACACCTTC.

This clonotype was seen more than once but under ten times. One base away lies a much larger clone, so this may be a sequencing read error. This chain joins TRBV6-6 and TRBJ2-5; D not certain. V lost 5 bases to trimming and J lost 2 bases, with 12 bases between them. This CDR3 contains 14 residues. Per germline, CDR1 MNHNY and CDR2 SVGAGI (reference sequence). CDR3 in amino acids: CASSDAREQETQYF. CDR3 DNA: TGTGCCAGCAGTGACGCTAGGGAACAAGAGACCCAGTACTTC.

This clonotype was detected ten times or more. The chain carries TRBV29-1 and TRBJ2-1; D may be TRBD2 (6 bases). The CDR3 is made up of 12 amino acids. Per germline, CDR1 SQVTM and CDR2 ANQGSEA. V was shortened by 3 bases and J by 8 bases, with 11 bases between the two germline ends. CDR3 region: CSVEGAGYEQFF. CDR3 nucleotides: TGCAGCGTTGAGGGAGCGGGCTATGAGCAGTTCTTC.